Listed below are T cell receptor beta chains from one sample, sequenced in a study of blood T cell repertoires in COVID-19. Sequencing was performed with immunoSEQ multiplex PCR; in TCRdb, only in-frame clones are kept and a portion is missing. The sample lists around 72,000 clones, 65% to 90% occurring once. The sample comprised peripheral blood. Receptors were obtained from a man in his 70s with active or convalescent COVID-19. The CDR3 runs from the conserved cysteine through the conserved F or W. Fields, in order: J gene, V gene, D gene, clone size, CDR3 DNA, CDR3 protein. The D gene is left open where the match is weak. Clone size, where shown, is once, few, many, or a class for clones that have expanded.

TRBJ1-1 TRBV12-3/TRBV12-4 - - TGTGCCAGCAGTGGACAGCAGAACACTGAAGCTTTCTTT CASSGQQNTEAFF
TRBJ2-1 TRBV3-1/TRBV3-2 - - TGTGCCAGCAGCCAAGATAGCGAGCGGAGTCAGCAGTTCTTC CASSQDSERSQQFF
TRBJ2-1 TRBV5-1 TRBD2 - TGCGCCAGCAGCTCGGAACTAGCGGCCGCCTACAATGAGCAGTTCTTC CASSSELAAAYNEQFF
TRBJ2-7 TRBV2 - - TGTGCCAGCAGTGACTTAGCGACGTACGAGCAGTACTTC CASSDLATYEQYF
TRBJ1-6 TRBV7-2 - - TGTGCCAGCAGCCCGAGAAGCTCCTATAATTCACCCCTCCACTTT CASSPRSSYNSPLHF
TRBJ2-2 TRBV7-9 - - TGTGCCAGCAGCTTACCCGGCACCGGGGAGCTGTTTTTT CASSLPGTGELFF
TRBJ2-1 TRBV7-2 TRBD1 - TGTGCCAGCAGCCTCCCAACAGGGGGCTCCTACAATGAGCAGTTCTTC CASSLPTGGSYNEQFF
TRBJ1-1 TRBV19 TRBD1 - TGTGCCAGTATCCCCGGGACAGGGGGTAGGAACACTGAAGCTTTCTTT CASIPGTGGRNTEAFF
TRBJ1-1 TRBV18 - - TGTGCCAGCTCACCTACAGGGACTATGAACACTGAAGCTTTCTTT CASSPTGTMNTEAFF
TRBJ1-6 TRBV5-5 - - TGTGCCAGCAGCTTCGGAACCAGGGTCAACTATAATTCACCCCTCCACTTT CASSFGTRVNYNSPLHF
TRBJ2-4 TRBV6-2/TRBV6-3 TRBD1 - TGTGCCAGCAGCACCGGACAGGGGTCGCGAAACATTCAGTACTTC CASSTGQGSRNIQYF
TRBJ2-7 TRBV5-1 TRBD2 - TGCGCCAGCAGCTTGCCCGCGGGAGGATCCTACGAGCAGTACTTC CASSLPAGGSYEQYF
TRBJ2-7 TRBV5-6 TRBD1 - TGTGCCAGCACCGAAAAGGACAGGGAGACAGGGGAGCAGTACTTC CASTEKDRETGEQYF
TRBJ2-5 TRBV7-9 TRBD1 once TGTGCCAGCCGTCCCGGGACAGGGGAGACCCAGTACTTC CASRPGTGETQYF
TRBJ2-1 TRBV28 TRBD2 - TGTGCCAGCAGTTCCGCTAGCGGGAGGGCGGTTGAGCAGTTCTTC CASSSASGRAVEQFF
TRBJ1-1 TRBV6-2/TRBV6-3 - - TGTGCCAGCAGTTACTCCGGAGGAAACACTGAAGCTTTCTTT CASSYSGGNTEAFF
TRBJ2-1 TRBV27 TRBD2 - TGTGCCAGCAGTTTATCCGGGAGGGCCCTTTACAATGAGCAGTTCTTC CASSLSGRALYNEQFF
TRBJ2-7 TRBV4-2 TRBD2 - TGTGCCAGCAGCCAAGAGTGGAGACTAGCGGGAGCCTACGAGCAGTACTTC CASSQEWRLAGAYEQYF
TRBJ2-6 TRBV5-8 - - TGTGCCAGCAGCAGAGGGCTCTCTGGGGCCAACGTCCTGACTTTC CASSRGLSGANVLTF
TRBJ2-7 TRBV27 - once TGTGCCAGCAGTGGGGTGCCAGGCGGAGCGGGCTCCTACGAGCAGTACTTC CASSGVPGGAGSYEQYF
TRBJ1-1 TRBV4-1 TRBD1 - TGCGCCAGCAGCCTGACAGGGGTGAACACTGAAGCTTTCTTT CASSLTGVNTEAFF
TRBJ2-7 TRBV2 TRBD2 few TGTGCCAGCAGTGTCCGAGCGGGAAGTGGAGAGCAGTACTTC CASSVRAGSGEQYF
TRBJ2-2 TRBV3-1/TRBV3-2 TRBD2 - TGTGCCAGCAGCCAAGATTGGCCTAGCGGGAGAGGTAGTGGCGGGGAGCTGTTTTTT CASSQDWPSGRGSGGELFF
TRBJ2-1 TRBV28 TRBD2 once TGTGCCAGCAGGCTGACTAGCGTATACAATGAGCAGTTCTTC CASRLTSVYNEQFF
TRBJ2-1 TRBV5-4 - few TGTGCCAGCAGCTTGGAGGAGGTTTCGGGGGACGCAGCGCTCTTC CASSLEEVSGDAALF
TRBJ1-5 TRBV6-2/TRBV6-3 - few TGTGCCAGCAGCTTAGGAGGTTTTAGTCAGCCCCAGCATTTT CASSLGGFSQPQHF
TRBJ2-7 TRBV3-1/TRBV3-2 TRBD2 - TGTGCCAGCAGCCGCTGGACTAGCGGCTACGAGCAGTACTTC CASSRWTSGYEQYF
TRBJ2-2 TRBV30 TRBD1 - TGTGCCTGGAGTGTGGGGGACAGGGGGGACACCGGGGAGCTGTTTTTT CAWSVGDRGDTGELFF
TRBJ1-1 TRBV2 TRBD1 - TGTGCCAGCAGTAGAGACAGGGCGACTGAAGCTTTCTTT CASSRDRATEAFF
TRBJ2-2 TRBV29-1 - - TGCACCGCTTGGGGCCCGCCGAACACCGGGGAGCTGTTTTTT CTAWGPPNTGELFF
TRBJ2-1 TRBV15 - - TGTGCCACCAGCAGAGATAAAGCGGGTCTAGGGGAGCAGTTCTTC CATSRDKAGLGEQFF
TRBJ2-2 TRBV30 - few TGTGCCTGGAGTGTACGAGGGAGGTGGAGCACCGGGGAGCTGTTTTTT CAWSVRGRWSTGELFF
TRBJ1-5 TRBV18 TRBD1 - TGTGCCAGCTCACCGGGACAGGGACCAAGTAGCAATCAGCCCCAGCATTTT CASSPGQGPSSNQPQHF
TRBJ2-2 TRBV19 TRBD1 - TGTGCCAGTGCCTGGCAGGGGGACACCGGGGAGCTGTTTTTT CASAWQGDTGELFF
TRBJ1-3 TRBV30 - - TGTGCCTGGAGTCCAGGTTCTGGAAACACCATATATTTT CAWSPGSGNTIYF
TRBJ2-2 TRBV19 TRBD2 - TGTGCCAGTAGCGGGACTAGCGGGAACACCGGGGAGCTGTTTTTT CASSGTSGNTGELFF
TRBJ1-1 TRBV28 - - TGTGCCAGCAGGCTCCCCGGGGGGGGGAGCACTGAAGCTTTCTTT CASRLPGGGSTEAFF
TRBJ2-7 TRBV21-1 - few TGTGCCAGCAGCAAGAGTGGGACAGGGGGCGCATGGCTTAAAACTAGGGAGCAGTACTTC CASSKSGTGGAWLKTREQYF
TRBJ1-2 TRBV12-3/TRBV12-4 TRBD1 - TGTGCCAGCAACAGGGGCACCTATGGCTACACCTTC CASNRGTYGYTF
TRBJ2-1 TRBV7-2 TRBD2 - TGTGCCAGCAGGGGGACTAGCGGGAAAGCCGACTCCTACAATGAGCAGTTCTTC CASRGTSGKADSYNEQFF
TRBJ2-7 TRBV9 TRBD2 - TGTGCCAGCAGCAGCAGTGGCGGGAGCTCCTACGAGCAGTACTTC CASSSSGGSSYEQYF